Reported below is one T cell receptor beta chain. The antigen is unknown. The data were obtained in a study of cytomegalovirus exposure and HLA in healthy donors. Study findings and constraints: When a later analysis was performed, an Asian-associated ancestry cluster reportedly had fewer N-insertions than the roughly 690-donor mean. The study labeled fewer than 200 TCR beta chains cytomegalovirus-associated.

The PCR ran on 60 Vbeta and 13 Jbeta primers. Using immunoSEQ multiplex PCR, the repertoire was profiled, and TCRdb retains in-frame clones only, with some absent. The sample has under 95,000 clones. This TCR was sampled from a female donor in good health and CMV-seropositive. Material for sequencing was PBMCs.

CDR3 bases: TGCGCCAGCAGCCAATGGGGGTTTGCGGGAGGGAGCACAGATACGCAGTATTTT. Its translation is CASSQWGFAGGSTDTQYF. The V gene is TRBV4-1, the J gene TRBJ2-3; TRBD2 aligns across 9 bases. Germline CDR1 reads MGHRA; CDR2 reads YSYEKL. The CDR3 consists of 18 residues. Germline trimming cut 2 bases from V and 0 bases from J; bases unmatched to any gene: 9.